One T cell receptor (beta chain) is described in this entry. These data belong to a study of technical replicates of blood from a handful of donors. Produced via immunoSEQ multiplex PCR; TCRdb's table is partial and in-frame only. The table has just under 45,000 clones, approximately 96% seen once. With 5 bases removed from V and 4 bases from J, the gap between germline ends came to 17 bases. There are 16 residues in the CDR3. The V gene's germline CDR1 is MNHEY and CDR2 SMNVEV (reference sequence). The receptor was isolated from a human donor in good health. Source material: T cells isolated from PBMCs. The V call is TRBV27, the J call TRBJ2-2; D uncertain. Here the CDR3 reads CASSLHSDIVTGELFF. For the CDR3, the DNA is TGTGCCAGCAGTCTCCACAGTGATATCGTCACCGGGGAGCTGTTTTTT.